Detailed here is one T cell receptor beta chain. This sample was taken from a study of T cell responses to AZD1222 COVID-19 vaccine. The repertoire was sequenced with immunoSEQ multiplex PCR; TCRdb's copy has only in-frame clones and lacks some. The sample records fewer than 90,000 clones, around nine tenths being singletons. Germline V lookup: CDR1 KGHSH, CDR2 LQKENI. V lost 5 bases and J 4 bases, leaving 15 bases between the germline ends. This CDR3 is 15 amino acids long. This receptor was obtained from an adult in good health. The sequencing here drew on peripheral blood, taken on day 0 of AZD1222 vaccination. The chain has TRBV18 and TRBJ1-5; a possible D gene is TRBD1 (5 bases). The CDR3 reads CASSAGTGLNQPQHF. The CDR3 coding sequence is TGTGCCAGCTCAGCAGGGACCGGACTAAATCAGCCCCAGCATTTT. Based on the CDR3 plus reference TRBV18 and TRBJ1-5, the full variable domain is NAGVMQNPRHLVRRRGQEARLRCSPMKGHSHVYWYRQLPEEGLKFMVYLQKENIIDESGMPKERFSAEFPKEGPSILRIQQVVRGDSAAYFCASSAGTGLNQPQHFGDGTRLSIL.